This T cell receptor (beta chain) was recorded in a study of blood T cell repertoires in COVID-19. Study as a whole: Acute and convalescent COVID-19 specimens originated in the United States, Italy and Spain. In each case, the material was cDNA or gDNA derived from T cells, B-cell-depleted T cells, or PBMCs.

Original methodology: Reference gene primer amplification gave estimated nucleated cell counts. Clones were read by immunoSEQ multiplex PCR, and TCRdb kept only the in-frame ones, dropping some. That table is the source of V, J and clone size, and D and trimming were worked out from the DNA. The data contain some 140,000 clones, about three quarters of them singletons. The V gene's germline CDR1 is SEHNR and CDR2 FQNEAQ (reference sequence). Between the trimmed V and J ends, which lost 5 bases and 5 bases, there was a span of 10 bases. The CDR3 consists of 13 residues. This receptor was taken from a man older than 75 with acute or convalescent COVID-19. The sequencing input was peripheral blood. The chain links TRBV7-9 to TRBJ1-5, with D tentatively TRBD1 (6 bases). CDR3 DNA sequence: TGTGCCAGCAGCGTACAGGGCGATCAGCCCCAGCATTTT. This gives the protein CASSVQGDQPQHF.